This TCR beta chain was captured in a study of T cells after yellow fever vaccination. Germline CDR1 and CDR2: KGHDR and SFDVKD. This CDR3 region has 15 residues. On this clonotype itself: An end of the junction does not agree with germline; a read error may underlie this.

TCRdb used MiXCR to reprocess the 5' RACE reads, holding one entry per CDR3 protein. This table holds more than 350,000 distinct CDR3 sequences, around a tenth found once. The clonotype comes from a man aged 18 to 30 who received the YFV17D yellow fever vaccine. The chain employs TRBV24-1 and TRBJ2-1, with D tentatively TRBD1 (6 bases). The source material was PBMCs, sampled on the day of the first yellow fever vaccination. This chain's CDR3 is CATSDSQGYHNEPFF. CDR3 sequence (DNA): TGTGCCACCAGTGATTCTCAGGGGTACCACAATGAGCCGTTCTTC.